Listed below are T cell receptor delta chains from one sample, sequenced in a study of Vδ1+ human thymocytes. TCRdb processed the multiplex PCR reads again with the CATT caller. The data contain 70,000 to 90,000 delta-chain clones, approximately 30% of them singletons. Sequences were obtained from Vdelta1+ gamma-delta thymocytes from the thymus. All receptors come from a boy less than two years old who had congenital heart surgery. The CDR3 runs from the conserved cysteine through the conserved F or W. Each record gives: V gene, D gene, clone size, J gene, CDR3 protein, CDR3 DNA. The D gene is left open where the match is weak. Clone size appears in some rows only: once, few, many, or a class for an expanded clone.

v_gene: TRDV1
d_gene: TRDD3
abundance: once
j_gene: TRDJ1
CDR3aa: CALGEPTSVLGDPRDYTDKLIF
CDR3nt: TGTGCTCTTGGGGAACCGACTTCAGTACTGGGGGATCCCAGGGATTACACCGATAAACTCATCTTT

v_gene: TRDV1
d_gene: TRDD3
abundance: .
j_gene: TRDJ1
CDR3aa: CALGERAYVFPGGYTMTDKLIF
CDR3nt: TGTGCTCTTGGGGAACGGGCCTACGTCTTTCCTGGGGGATACACCATGACCGATAAACTCATCTTT

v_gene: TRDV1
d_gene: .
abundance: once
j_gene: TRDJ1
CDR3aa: CALGGSTLPSPCRVHDKLIF
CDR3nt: TGTGCTCTTGGGGGATCCACCCTCCCTTCTCCATGCCGGGTCCACGATAAACTCATCTTT

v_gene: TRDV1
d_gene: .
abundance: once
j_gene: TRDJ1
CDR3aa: CALGEPSEGGWGPQYTDKLIF
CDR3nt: TGTGCTCTTGGGGAGCCTTCCGAGGGAGGCTGGGGGCCCCAGTACACCGATAAACTCATCTTT

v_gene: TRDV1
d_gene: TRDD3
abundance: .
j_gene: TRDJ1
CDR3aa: CALGGLSNGLGDRDKLIF
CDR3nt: TGTGCTCTTGGAGGCCTCTCCAACGGACTGGGGGATAGGGATAAACTCATCTTT

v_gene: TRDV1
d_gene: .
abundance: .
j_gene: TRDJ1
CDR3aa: CALGELVRHAPDKLIF
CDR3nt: TGTGCTCTTGGGGAACTCGTCCGACATGCCCCCGATAAACTCATCTTT

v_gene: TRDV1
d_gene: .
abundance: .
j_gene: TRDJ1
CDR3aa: CALGELAPRTATDKLIF
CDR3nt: TGTGCTCTTGGGGAACTCGCCCCTCGTACTGCCACCGATAAACTCATCTTT

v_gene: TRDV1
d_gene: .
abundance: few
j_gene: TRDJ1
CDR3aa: CALGEIWFLGGLIF
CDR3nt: TGTGCTCTTGGGGAAATTTGGTTTCTTGGAGGACTCATCTTT

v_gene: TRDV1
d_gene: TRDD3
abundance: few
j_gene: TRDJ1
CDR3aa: CALGEWRWGPPGLGPDKLIF
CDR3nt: TGTGCTCTTGGGGAATGGCGCTGGGGTCCCCCTGGACTGGGGCCCGATAAACTCATCTTT

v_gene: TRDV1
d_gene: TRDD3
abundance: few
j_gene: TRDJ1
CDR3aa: CALGEFESSYPYWGIPDKLIF
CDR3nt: TGTGCTCTTGGGGAATTCGAATCTTCCTACCCCTACTGGGGGATCCCCGATAAACTCATCTTT

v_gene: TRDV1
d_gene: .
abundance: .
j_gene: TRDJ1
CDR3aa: CALGDPRVFLLPLLAPKLIF
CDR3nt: TGTGCTCTTGGGGACCCGCGGGTCTTCCTGCTACCCTTGCTGGCTCCTAAACTCATCTTT

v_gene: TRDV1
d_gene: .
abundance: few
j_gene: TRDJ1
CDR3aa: CALGEGVEEAFIF
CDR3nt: TGTGCTCTTGGGGAAGGGGTGGAGGAGGCTTTCATCTTT

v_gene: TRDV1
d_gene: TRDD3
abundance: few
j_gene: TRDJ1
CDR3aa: CALGELIVVAGGRAYTDKLIF
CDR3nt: TGTGCTCTTGGGGAACTAATCGTAGTTGCTGGGGGACGCGCCTACACCGATAAACTCATCTTT

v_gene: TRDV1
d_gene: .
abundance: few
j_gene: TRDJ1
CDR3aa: CALGDPLVREDYGLIF
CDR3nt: TGTGCTCTTGGGGATCCCCTTGTCAGGGAGGACTACGGACTCATCTTT

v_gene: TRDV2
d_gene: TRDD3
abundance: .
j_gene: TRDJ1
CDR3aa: CATESPRHKGDTPDKLIF
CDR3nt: TGTGCCACCGAGAGCCCCCGCCACAAGGGGGATACGCCCGATAAACTCATCTTT

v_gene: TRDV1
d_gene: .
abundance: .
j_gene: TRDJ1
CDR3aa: CALGEGPDFLPRGGFTDKLIF
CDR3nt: TGTGCTCTTGGGGAAGGTCCGGACTTCCTCCCCAGGGGGGGGTTCACCGATAAACTCATCTTT

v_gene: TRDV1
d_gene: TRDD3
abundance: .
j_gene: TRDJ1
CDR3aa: CALGEPGLGDTNTDKLIF
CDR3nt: TGTGCTCTTGGGGAACCTGGCCTGGGGGATACCAACACCGATAAACTCATCTTT

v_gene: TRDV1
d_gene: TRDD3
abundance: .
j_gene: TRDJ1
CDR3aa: CALGPRFPGGYATLIF
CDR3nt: TGTGCTCTTGGGCCAAGGTTCCCTGGCGGATACGCTACACTCATCTTT

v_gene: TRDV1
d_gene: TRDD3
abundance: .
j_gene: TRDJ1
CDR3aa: CALGLYLEMGIAEELIF
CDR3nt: TGTGCTCTTGGGCTATACCTCGAGATGGGGATAGCGGAAGAACTCATCTTT

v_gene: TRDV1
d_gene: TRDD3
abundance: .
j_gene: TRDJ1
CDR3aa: CALGELTPLRTVYWGIPDKLIF
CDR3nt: TGTGCTCTTGGGGAACTCACCCCCCTCCGCACTGTCTACTGGGGGATACCCGATAAACTCATCTTT

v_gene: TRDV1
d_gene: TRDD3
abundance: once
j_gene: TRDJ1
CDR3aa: CALGERLPGGNNKLIF
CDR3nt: TGTGCTCTTGGGGAACGCCTCCCTGGGGGGAATAACAAACTCATCTTT

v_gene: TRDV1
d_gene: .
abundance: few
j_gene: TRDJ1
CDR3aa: CALGEGEGKTDKLIF
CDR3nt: TGTGCTCTTGGGGAAGGAGAGGGAAAGACCGATAAACTCATCTTT

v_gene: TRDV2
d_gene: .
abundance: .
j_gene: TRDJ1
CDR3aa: CACGQEIRGGTDKLIF
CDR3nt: TGTGCCTGTGGCCAAGAGATACGCGGGGGGACCGATAAACTCATCTTT

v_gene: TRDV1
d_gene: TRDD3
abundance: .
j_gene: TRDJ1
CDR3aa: CALGQLVPQTSRPQHWGIYTDKLIF
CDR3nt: TGTGCTCTTGGGCAACTAGTCCCCCAAACTTCCCGCCCTCAACACTGGGGGATCTACACCGATAAACTCATCTTT

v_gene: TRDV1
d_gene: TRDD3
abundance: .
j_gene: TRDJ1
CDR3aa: CALGERPHDWSGGYGGKLIF
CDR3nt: TGTGCTCTTGGGGAACGTCCCCACGACTGGTCTGGGGGATACGGGGGGAAACTCATCTTT

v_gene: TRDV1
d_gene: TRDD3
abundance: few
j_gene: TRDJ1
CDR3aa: CALGESRPSYVAGGYGLGTDKLIF
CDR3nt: TGTGCTCTTGGGGAATCCCGGCCTTCCTACGTAGCTGGGGGATACGGGCTGGGCACCGATAAACTCATCTTT

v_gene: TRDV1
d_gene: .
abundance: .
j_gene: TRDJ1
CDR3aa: CALGELGPTDKLIF
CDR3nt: TGTGCTCTTGGGGAACTAGGGCCCACCGATAAACTCATCTTT

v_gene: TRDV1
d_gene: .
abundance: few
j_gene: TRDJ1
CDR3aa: CALGELDPLPTWVGDTDKLIF
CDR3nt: TGTGCTCTTGGGGAACTAGACCCCCTTCCTACATGGGTGGGGGATACTGATAAACTCATCTTT

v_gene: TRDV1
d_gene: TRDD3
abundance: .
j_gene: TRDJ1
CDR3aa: CALGECLRGIRTDKLIF
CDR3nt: TGTGCTCTTGGGGAATGTCTCCGGGGGATACGCACCGATAAACTCATCTTT

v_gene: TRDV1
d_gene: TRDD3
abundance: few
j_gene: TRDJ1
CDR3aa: CALGVATSLWGIRPTDKLIF
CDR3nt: TGTGCTCTTGGGGTCGCTACCTCACTCTGGGGGATACGACCCACCGATAAACTCATCTTT

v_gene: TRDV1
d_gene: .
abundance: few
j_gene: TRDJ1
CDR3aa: CALGVQFAGSNTDKLIF
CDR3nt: TGTGCTCTTGGGGTACAGTTCGCTGGATCTAACACCGATAAACTCATCTTT

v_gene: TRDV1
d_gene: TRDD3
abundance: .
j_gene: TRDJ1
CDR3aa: CALGEGFLGDKYTDKLIF
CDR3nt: TGTGCTCTTGGGGAAGGATTTCTGGGGGACAAGTACACCGATAAACTCATCTTT

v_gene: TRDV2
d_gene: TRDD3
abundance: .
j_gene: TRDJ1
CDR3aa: CACDTVLGDQSTDKLIF
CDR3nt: TGTGCCTGTGACACCGTACTGGGGGATCAGTCCACCGATAAACTCATCTTT

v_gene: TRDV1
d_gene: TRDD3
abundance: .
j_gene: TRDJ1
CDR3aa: CALGELPVYWGIRNTDKLIF
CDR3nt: TGTGCTCTTGGGGAACTCCCCGTGTACTGGGGGATACGCAACACCGATAAACTCATCTTT

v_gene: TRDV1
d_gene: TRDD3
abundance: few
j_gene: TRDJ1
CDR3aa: CALGVRNRDRAGGPKSDKLIF
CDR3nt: TGTGCTCTTGGGGTCCGGAACCGTGATCGAGCTGGGGGACCTAAATCCGATAAACTCATCTTT

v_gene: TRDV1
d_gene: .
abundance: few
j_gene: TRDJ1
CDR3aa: CALGELGSDLVFPRRPIHYTDKLIF
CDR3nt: TGTGCTCTTGGGGAACTCGGTAGTGACCTAGTCTTCCCCCGCCGGCCCATTCATTACACCGATAAACTCATCTTT

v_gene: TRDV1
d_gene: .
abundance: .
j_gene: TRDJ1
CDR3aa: CALGEPRPSYRSYWGTQQSYTDKLIF
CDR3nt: TGTGCTCTTGGGGAACCCCGGCCTTCCTACAGATCGTACTGGGGGACCCAACAATCGTACACCGATAAACTCATCTTT

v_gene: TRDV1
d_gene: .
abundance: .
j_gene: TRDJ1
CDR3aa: CALGELGLLDWYTDKLIF
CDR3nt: TGTGCTCTTGGGGAACTAGGCCTACTGGATTGGTACACCGATAAACTCATCTTT

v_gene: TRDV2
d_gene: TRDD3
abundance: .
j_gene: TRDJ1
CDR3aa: CACDTSDVLGPYLWYTDKLIF
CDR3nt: TGTGCCTGTGACACCTCGGATGTACTGGGGCCCTACCTTTGGTACACCGATAAACTCATCTTT

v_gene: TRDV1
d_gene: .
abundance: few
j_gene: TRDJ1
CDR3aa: CALGDYRRGVIRDKLIF
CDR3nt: TGTGCTCTTGGGGACTACCGGCGGGGCGTAATCCGCGATAAACTCATCTTT

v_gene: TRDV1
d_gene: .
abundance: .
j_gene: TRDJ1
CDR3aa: CALGELVDPALLGGTTYTDKLIF
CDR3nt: TGTGCTCTTGGGGAACTAGTAGATCCCGCTCTACTGGGAGGGACCACGTACACCGATAAACTCATCTTT

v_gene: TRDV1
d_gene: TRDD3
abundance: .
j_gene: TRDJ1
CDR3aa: CALGELALRGIYTDKLIF
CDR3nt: TGTGCTCTTGGGGAACTGGCCCTACGGGGGATTTACACCGATAAACTCATCTTT

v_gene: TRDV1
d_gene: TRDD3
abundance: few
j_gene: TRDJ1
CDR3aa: CALGIPMVRYWGSKAPSDKLIF
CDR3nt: TGTGCTCTTGGGATCCCCATGGTAAGGTACTGGGGATCCAAAGCCCCTTCCGATAAACTCATCTTT

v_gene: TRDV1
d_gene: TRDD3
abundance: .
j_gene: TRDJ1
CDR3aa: CALGELVSKLGARGYTDKLIF
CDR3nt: TGTGCTCTTGGGGAACTAGTATCTAAACTGGGGGCCCGGGGTTACACCGATAAACTCATCTTT

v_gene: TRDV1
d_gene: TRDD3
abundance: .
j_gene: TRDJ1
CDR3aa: CALGAPRTGGSYTDKLIF
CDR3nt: TGTGCTCTTGGGGCACCTCGTACTGGGGGGTCGTACACCGATAAACTCATCTTT

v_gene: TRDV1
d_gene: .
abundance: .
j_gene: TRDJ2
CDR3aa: CALGEDVFPSNGMTAQLFF
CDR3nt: TGTGCTCTTGGGGAGGACGTATTCCCGTCAAACGGGATGACAGCACAACTCTTCTTT

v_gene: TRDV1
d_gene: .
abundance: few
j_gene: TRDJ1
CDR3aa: CALGELPTLHLTDKLIF
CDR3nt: TGTGCTCTTGGGGAACTGCCCACCCTACACCTTACCGATAAACTCATCTTT

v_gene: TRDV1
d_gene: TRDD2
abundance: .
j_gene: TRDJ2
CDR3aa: CALGELTLPRTAQLFF
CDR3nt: TGTGCTCTTGGGGAACTAACCCTTCCTCGGACAGCACAACTCTTCTTT

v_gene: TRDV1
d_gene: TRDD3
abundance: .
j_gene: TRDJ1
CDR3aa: CALGERLVPLWGIPKLIF
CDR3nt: TGTGCTCTTGGGGAACGTCTCGTGCCACTCTGGGGGATACCCAAACTCATCTTT

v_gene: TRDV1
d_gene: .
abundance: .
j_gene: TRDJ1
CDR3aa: CALGIPLLDPSSLFRFHTDKLIF
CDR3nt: TGTGCTCTTGGGATACCCCTCTTAGACCCCTCATCTCTTTTCCGATTCCACACCGATAAACTCATCTTT

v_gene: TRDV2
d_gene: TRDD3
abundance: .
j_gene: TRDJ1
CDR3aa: CACDIWPRGLFLRTGGSDDKLIF
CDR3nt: TGTGCCTGTGATATCTGGCCTCGCGGGCTGTTCCTACGTACTGGGGGATCGGACGATAAACTCATCTTT

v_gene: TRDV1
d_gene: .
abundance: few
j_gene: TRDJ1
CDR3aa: CALVRGNYQSIHTGSRKLIF
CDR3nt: TGTGCTCTGGTGAGGGGTAATTACCAGTCCATACATACTGGGTCCCGCAAACTCATCTTT

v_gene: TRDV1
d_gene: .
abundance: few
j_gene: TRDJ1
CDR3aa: CALGVTPARPTDKLIF
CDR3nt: TGTGCTCTTGGGGTAACCCCGGCTAGACCCACCGATAAACTCATCTTT